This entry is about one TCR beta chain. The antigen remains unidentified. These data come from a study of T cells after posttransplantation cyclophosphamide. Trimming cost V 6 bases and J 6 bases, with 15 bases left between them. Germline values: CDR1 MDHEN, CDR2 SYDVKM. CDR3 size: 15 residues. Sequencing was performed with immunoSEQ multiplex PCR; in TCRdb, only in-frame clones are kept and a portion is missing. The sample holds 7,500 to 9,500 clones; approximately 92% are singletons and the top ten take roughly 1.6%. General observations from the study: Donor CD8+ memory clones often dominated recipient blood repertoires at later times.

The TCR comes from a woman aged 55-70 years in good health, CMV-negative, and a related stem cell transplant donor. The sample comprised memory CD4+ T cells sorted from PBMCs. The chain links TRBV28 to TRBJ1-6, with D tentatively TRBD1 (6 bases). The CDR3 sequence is CASRRRQVFNSPLHF. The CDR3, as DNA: TGTGCCAGCAGGCGTAGACAGGTTTTTAATTCACCCCTCCACTTT. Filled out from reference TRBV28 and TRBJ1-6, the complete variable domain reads DVKVTQSSRYLVKRTGEKVFLECVQDMDHENMFWYRQDPGLGLRLIYFSYDVKMKEKGDIPEGYSVSREKKERFSLILESASTNQTSMYLCASRRRQVFNSPLHFGNGTRLTVT.